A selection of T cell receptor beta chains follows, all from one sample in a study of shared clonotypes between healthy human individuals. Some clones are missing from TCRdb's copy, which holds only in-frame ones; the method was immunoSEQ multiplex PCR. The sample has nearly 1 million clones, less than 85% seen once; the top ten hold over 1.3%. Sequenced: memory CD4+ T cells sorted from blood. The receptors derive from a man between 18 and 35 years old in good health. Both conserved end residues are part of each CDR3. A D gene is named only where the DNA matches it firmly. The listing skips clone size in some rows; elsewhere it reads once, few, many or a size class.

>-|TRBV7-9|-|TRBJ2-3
CASSWTSDTQYF
TGTGCCAGCAGTTGGACCTCAGATACGCAGTATTTT
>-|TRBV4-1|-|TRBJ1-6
CASSRGLGPLHF
TGCGCCAGCAGCCGTGGTCTCGGGCCCCTCCACTTT
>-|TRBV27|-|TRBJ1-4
CASKLNYTSTNEKLFF
TGTGCCAGCAAGTTGAATTACACCTCAACTAATGAAAAACTGTTTTTT
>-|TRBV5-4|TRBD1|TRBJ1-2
CASSLGGQFYGYTF
TGTGCCAGCAGCTTGGGGGGACAGTTCTATGGCTACACCTTC
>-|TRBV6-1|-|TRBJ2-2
CASIPGPNTGELFF
TGTGCCAGCATCCCAGGCCCGAACACCGGGGAGCTGTTTTTT
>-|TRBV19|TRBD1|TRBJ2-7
CASSPGQVSGAYEQYF
TGTGCCAGTAGCCCGGGACAGGTGTCCGGGGCCTACGAGCAGTACTTC
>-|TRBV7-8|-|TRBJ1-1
CASSLREGGNTEAFF
TGTGCCAGCAGCCTCCGGGAGGGGGGAAACACTGAAGCTTTCTTT
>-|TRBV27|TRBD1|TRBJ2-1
CASMEWGQSSYNEQFF
TGTGCCAGCATGGAGTGGGGACAGAGCTCCTACAATGAGCAGTTCTTC
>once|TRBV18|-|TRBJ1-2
CASSPYEGHSDYTF
TGTGCCAGCTCACCGTACGAGGGACATTCGGATTACACCTTC
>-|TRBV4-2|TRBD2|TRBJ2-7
CASSQESGGASYEQYF
TGTGCCAGCAGCCAAGAGAGCGGGGGGGCCTCCTACGAGCAGTACTTC
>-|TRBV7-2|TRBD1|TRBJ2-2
CASSRQGGNTGELFF
TGTGCCAGCAGCCGACAGGGTGGGAACACCGGGGAGCTGTTTTTT
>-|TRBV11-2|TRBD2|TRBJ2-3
CASSLKAGAPPYF
TGTGCCAGCAGCTTAAAAGCGGGGGCCCCACCCTATTTT
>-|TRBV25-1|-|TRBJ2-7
CANTGSYEQYF
TGTGCCAACACAGGATCCTACGAGCAGTACTTC
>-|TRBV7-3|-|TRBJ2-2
CASSQKTNTGELFF
TGTGCCAGCAGCCAGAAGACGAACACCGGGGAGCTGTTTTTT
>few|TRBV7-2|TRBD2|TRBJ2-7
CASSTSGFTYEQYF
TGTGCCAGCAGCACTAGCGGGTTTACCTACGAGCAGTACTTC
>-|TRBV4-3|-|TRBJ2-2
CASSQRRGSTGELFF
TGCGCCAGCAGCCAAAGACGCGGAAGCACCGGGGAGCTGTTTTTT
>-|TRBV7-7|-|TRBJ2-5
CASSRDAVGAQYF
TGTGCTAGCAGCCGGGACGCCGTGGGGGCCCAGTACTTC
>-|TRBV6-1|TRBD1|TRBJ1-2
CASRGQTYGYTF
TGTGCCAGCAGGGGACAGACTTATGGCTACACCTTC
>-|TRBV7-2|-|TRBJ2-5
CASSFQEETQYF
TGTGCCAGCAGCTTCCAGGAAGAGACCCAGTACTTC
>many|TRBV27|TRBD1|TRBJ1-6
CASTLTGQTNSPLHF
TGTGCCAGCACCCTCACGGGACAGACTAATTCACCCCTCCACTTT
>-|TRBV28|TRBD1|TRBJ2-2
CASTTGLNTGELFF
TGTGCCAGCACGACAGGGCTCAACACCGGGGAGCTGTTTTTT
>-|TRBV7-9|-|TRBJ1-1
CASSLGGTSTAAFF
TGTGCCAGCAGCTTAGGAGGCACTTCGACGGCAGCTTTCTTT
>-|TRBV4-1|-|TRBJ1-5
CASSLAGSSESQPQHF
TGCGCCAGCAGCCTAGCCGGCTCTTCGGAAAGCCAGCCCCAGCATTTT
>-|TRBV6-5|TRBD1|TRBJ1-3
CASSPEQGRNTIYF
TGTGCCAGCAGCCCCGAACAGGGGAGAAACACCATATATTTT